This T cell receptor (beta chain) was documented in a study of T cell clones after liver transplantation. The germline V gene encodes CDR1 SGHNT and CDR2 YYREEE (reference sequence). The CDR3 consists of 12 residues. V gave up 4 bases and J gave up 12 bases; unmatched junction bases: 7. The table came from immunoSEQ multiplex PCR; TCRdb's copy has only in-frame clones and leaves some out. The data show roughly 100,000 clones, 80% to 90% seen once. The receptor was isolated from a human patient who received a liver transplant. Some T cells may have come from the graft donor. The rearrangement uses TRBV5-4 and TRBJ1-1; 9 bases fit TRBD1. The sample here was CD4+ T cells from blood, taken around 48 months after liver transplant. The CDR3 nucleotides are TGTGCCAGCAGCCTGGGGACAGGGAGGACTTTCTTT. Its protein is CASSLGTGRTFF.